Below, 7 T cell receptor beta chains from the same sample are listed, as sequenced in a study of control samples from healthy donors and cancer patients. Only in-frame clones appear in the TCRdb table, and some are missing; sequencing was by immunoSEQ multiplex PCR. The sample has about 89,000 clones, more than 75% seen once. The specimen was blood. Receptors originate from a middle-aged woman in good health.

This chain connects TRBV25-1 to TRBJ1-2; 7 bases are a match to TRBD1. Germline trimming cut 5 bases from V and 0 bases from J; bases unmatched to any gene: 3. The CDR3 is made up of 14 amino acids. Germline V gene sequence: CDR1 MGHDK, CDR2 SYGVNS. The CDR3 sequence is CASSKGQTNYGYTF. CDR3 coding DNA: TGTGCCAGCAGTAAGGGACAGACTAACTATGGCTACACCTTC.

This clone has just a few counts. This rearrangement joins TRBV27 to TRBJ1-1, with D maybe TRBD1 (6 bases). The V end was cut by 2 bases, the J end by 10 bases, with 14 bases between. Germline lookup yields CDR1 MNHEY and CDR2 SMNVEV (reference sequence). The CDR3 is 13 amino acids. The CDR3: CASSLSQGTGAFF. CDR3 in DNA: TGTGCCAGCAGTTTAAGCCAGGGGACGGGAGCTTTCTTT.

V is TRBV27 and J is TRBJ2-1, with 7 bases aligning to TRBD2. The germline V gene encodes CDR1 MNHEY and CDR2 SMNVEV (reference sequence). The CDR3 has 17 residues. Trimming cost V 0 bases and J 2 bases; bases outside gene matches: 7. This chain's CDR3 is CASSLSGGGRAYNEQFF. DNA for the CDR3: TGTGCCAGCAGTTTATCCGGGGGAGGGAGGGCCTACAATGAGCAGTTCTTC.

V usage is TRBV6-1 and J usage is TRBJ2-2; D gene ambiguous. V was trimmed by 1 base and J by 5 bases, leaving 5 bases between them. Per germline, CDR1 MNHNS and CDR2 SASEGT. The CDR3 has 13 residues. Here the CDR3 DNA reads TGTGCCAGCAGTGAAGATGGAACCGGGGAGCTGTTTTTT. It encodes CASSEDGTGELFF.

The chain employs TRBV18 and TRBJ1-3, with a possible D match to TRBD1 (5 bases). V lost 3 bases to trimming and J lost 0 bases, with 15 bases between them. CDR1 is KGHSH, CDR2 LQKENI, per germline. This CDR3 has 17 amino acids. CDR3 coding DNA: TGTGCCAGCTCACCGGCACAGGTTCCTCTCTCTGGAAACACCATATATTTT. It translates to CASSPAQVPLSGNTIYF.

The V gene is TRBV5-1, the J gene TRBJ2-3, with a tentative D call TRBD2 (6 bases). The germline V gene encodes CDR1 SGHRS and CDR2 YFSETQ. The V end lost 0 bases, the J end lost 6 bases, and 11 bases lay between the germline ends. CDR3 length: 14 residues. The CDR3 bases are TGCGCCAGCAGCTTGGTCCAGGAGGGGGATACGCAGTATTTT. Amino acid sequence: CASSLVQEGDTQYF.

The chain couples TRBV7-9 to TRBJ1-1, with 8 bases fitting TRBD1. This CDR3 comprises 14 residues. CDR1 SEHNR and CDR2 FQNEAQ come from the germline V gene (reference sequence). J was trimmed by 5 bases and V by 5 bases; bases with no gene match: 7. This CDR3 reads CASSRQGFGTEAFF. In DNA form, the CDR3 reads TGTGCCAGCAGCCGACAGGGGTTTGGGACTGAAGCTTTCTTT.